This T cell receptor (beta chain) was profiled in a study of blood T cells in healthy people across ages. The wider study: With template switching, about one barcoded beta molecule was captured per two T cells.

Findings of the study overall: Unknown CMV status may confound age-related changes in expanded clones. It was held that the diversity estimates obtained from one million T cells were underestimates.

In its sample, this clonotype was seen once. Its antigen is still unknown. Together with a sample-barcoded 5' primer, a J-beta primer mix was included in a second PCR lasting about 7 to 11 cycles. Researchers report that a template-switch adaptor with 12 random nucleotides tagged each cDNA molecule. One entry per CDR3 protein, called by TCRdb with MiXCR from the 5' RACE reads. The sample consists of about 900,000 distinct CDR3 sequences, around 68% of them appearing once. V was cut by 4 bases and J by 4 bases, with 17 bases left in between. The CDR3 is 16 amino acids. Per germline, CDR1 SGHKS and CDR2 YYEKEE (reference sequence).

What was sequenced was blood. V gene TRBV5-5 combines with J gene TRBJ1-4; no firm D call. The TCR originated in a young man in good health. CDR3 sequence: CASSATGNGYNEKLFF. The CDR3 coding sequence is TGTGCCAGCAGCGCGACGGGTAACGGATATAATGAAAAACTGTTTTTT. The whole variable domain, remainder taken from reference TRBV5-5 and TRBJ1-4, is DAGVTQSPTHLIKTRGQQVTLRCSPISGHKSVSWYQQVLGQGPQFIFQYYEKEERGRGNFPDRFSARQFPNYSSELNVNALLLGDSALYLCASSATGNGYNEKLFFGSGTQLSVL.